These 18 T cell receptor beta chains came from one sample sequenced in a study of human thymus T cells. Corrective heart surgery yielded resections, and these provided the thymus tissue. Profiling relied on immunoSEQ multiplex PCR, and the TCRdb table lists in-frame clones only, not all of them. The sample includes 75,000 to 90,000 clones, roughly 96% of them seen just once. Sequencing was carried out using thymus tissue. All receptors come from a boy under two years old with a congenital heart defect but otherwise immunologically healthy.

V usage is TRBV7-3 and J usage is TRBJ2-5; a weak D match, TRBD2 (7 bases). Germline CDR1 and CDR2: SGHTA and FQGTGA. The CDR3 sequence is 15 residues long. V dropped 2 bases and J dropped 2 bases, with 12 bases sitting between them. The CDR3 here is CASSLGRGPQETQYF. The CDR3 DNA sequence: TGTGCCAGCAGCTTAGGGCGGGGGCCACAAGAGACCCAGTACTTC.

The chain links TRBV7-2 to TRBJ2-7; 10 bases align to TRBD2. CDR3 length equals 15 residues. Losses at the gene ends were 6 bases for V and 3 bases for J; bases not matched to a gene: 8. CDR1 SGHTA and CDR2 FQGNSA come from the germline V gene. As DNA, the CDR3 is TGTGCCAGCAGATTAATAGCGGGGGGAAACTACGAGCAGTACTTC. Protein sequence: CASRLIAGGNYEQYF.

The chain uses TRBV7-9 and TRBJ2-1; D possibly corresponds to TRBD1 (6 bases). The V gene's germline CDR1 is SEHNR and CDR2 FQNEAQ (reference sequence). This CDR3 region has 15 residues. Trimming stripped 3 bases from V and 0 bases from J, with 9 bases between. CDR3 sequence reads: CASSFQGSSYNEQFF. As DNA, the CDR3 is TGTGCCAGCAGCTTTCAGGGGAGCTCCTACAATGAGCAGTTCTTC.

The rearrangement links TRBV4-3 to TRBJ1-2; 7 bases line up with TRBD1. CDR3 length: 16 amino acids. Germline CDR1 LGHNA, CDR2 YSLEER. The V gene end was trimmed by 3 bases and the J gene end by 3 bases; junction bases not matched to a gene: 10. CDR3 nucleotide sequence: TGCGCCAGCAGCCACCATCAGGGGGTCCGCGACTATGGCTACACCTTC. Encoded protein: CASSHHQGVRDYGYTF.

The chain has TRBV12-5 and TRBJ1-5; the D gene is possibly TRBD1 (5 bases). The CDR3 covers 12 residues. Looked up from germline, CDR1 is LGHNT and CDR2 is FRNRAP. Trimming stripped 6 bases from V and 9 bases from J, with 12 bases between. The CDR3 spells CASGLQGGPQHF. For the CDR3, the DNA is TGTGCTAGTGGACTGCAGGGCGGGCCCCAGCATTTT.

The chain joins TRBV6-5 to TRBJ1-2; 8 bases align to TRBD1. Germline assignment: CDR1 MNHEY and CDR2 SVGAGI. The trim removed 8 bases at V and 3 bases at J, leaving 11 bases unmatched. The CDR3 totals 15 residues. CDR3 in DNA: TGTGCCAGCCGGAGACAGGGGATCGGGGACTATGGCTACACCTTC. Its protein is CASRRQGIGDYGYTF.

About this clone: Its ends do not fully match the called genes, so a read error is possible. V usage is TRBV27 and J usage is TRBJ1-2, with 8 bases matching TRBD1. Per the germline V gene, CDR1 is MNHEY and CDR2 is SMNVEV (reference sequence). The length of the CDR3 is 18 residues. Written as DNA, the CDR3 is TGTGCCAGCAGCTTATCTTTGGACAGGGCTATTCCAAACTATGGCTACACCTTC. The encoded protein is CASSLSLDRAIPNYGYTF.

The chain couples TRBV5-4 to TRBJ2-7, with 10 bases identical to TRBD2. This CDR3 comprises 18 residues. In germline, CDR1 is SGHNT, CDR2 YYREEE (reference sequence). With V trimmed by 0 bases and J by 1 base, 10 bases remained unmatched. The DNA of the CDR3 is TGTGCCAGCAGCTTGGTACAGCCGAGCGGGGGGGCTTCCTACGAGCAGTACTTC. Amino acids: CASSLVQPSGGASYEQYF.

The V gene is TRBV23-1, the J gene TRBJ1-3; no firm D call. TRBV23-1 is an ORF; its function is uncertain. This CDR3 has 16 residues. V dropped 2 bases and J dropped 4 bases, with 15 bases sitting between them. The CDR3 region has the DNA TGCGCCAGCAGTCAAATGTCGGGCAGATTAGGAAACACCATATATTTT. Translating it yields CASSQMSGRLGNTIYF.

This clone was observed a few times. The chain couples TRBV7-8 to TRBJ1-5; tentatively, D is TRBD1 (5 bases). V lost 3 bases, J lost 0 bases, and 9 bases lay in between. Germline V gene lookup returns CDR1 SGHVS and CDR2 FQNEAQ. The CDR3 has 15 amino acids. The CDR3 DNA reads TGTGCCAGCAGCTTCAGGGAGTATAGCAATCAGCCCCAGCATTTT. It yields the protein CASSFREYSNQPQHF.

The V gene is TRBV19, the J gene TRBJ2-3; D remains ambiguous. Germline V gives CDR1 LNHDA, CDR2 SQIVND (reference sequence). V lost 5 bases, J lost 2 bases, and 14 bases lay in between. CDR3 length: 15 amino acids. The CDR3, as DNA: TGTGCCAGTAGTCCTATTTGGAGTTACACAGATACGCAGTATTTT. Its translation is CASSPIWSYTDTQYF.

The rearrangement links TRBV5-5 to TRBJ1-5, with D possibly matching TRBD1 (5 bases). Trimming took off 5 bases at V and 3 bases at J, with 15 bases between the two ends. Germline loops: CDR1 SGHKS, CDR2 YYEKEE (reference sequence). The CDR3 loop spans 15 amino acids. The CDR3 sequence is CASSMMGVANQPQHF. The CDR3 region has the DNA TGTGCCAGCAGTATGATGGGGGTGGCCAATCAGCCCCAGCATTTT. Based on the CDR3 plus reference TRBV5-5 and TRBJ1-5, the full variable domain is DAGVTQSPTHLIKTRGQQVTLRCSPISGHKSVSWYQQVLGQGPQFIFQYYEKEERGRGNFPDRFSARQFPNYSSELNVNALLLGDSALYLCASSMMGVANQPQHFGDGTRLSIL.

V gene TRBV15 combines with J gene TRBJ2-2, with D perhaps TRBD2 (7 bases). V lost 0 bases and J 2 bases, leaving 13 bases between the germline ends. This CDR3 is built from 17 residues. CDR1 is LNHNV, CDR2 YYDKDF, per germline (reference sequence). This CDR3 is CATSRDKAGANTGELFF. In DNA, the CDR3 is TGTGCCACCAGCAGAGATAAGGCGGGGGCCAACACCGGGGAGCTGTTTTTT.

In this sample, this clone turned up once. The chain employs TRBV7-2 and TRBJ1-2; a weak D match, TRBD1 (6 bases). Germline CDR1 reads SGHTA; CDR2 reads FQGNSA. The germline V and J ends were trimmed by 4 bases and 0 bases, with 15 bases remaining between them. The CDR3 length is 16 residues. CDR3 protein: CASSYGGASTNYGYTF. CDR3 nucleotide sequence: TGTGCCAGCAGCTATGGGGGGGCAAGTACTAACTATGGCTACACCTTC.

The rearrangement uses TRBV9 and TRBJ2-3; the D is unclear. The CDR3 consists of 15 residues. V gave up 0 bases and J gave up 6 bases, with 14 bases separating them. Germline V gene data show CDR1 as SGDLS and CDR2 as YYNGEE. The CDR3 here is CASSVGDTLRDTQYF. The CDR3 nucleotides read TGTGCCAGCAGCGTAGGGGATACCTTGAGGGATACGCAGTATTTT.

V gene TRBV19 combines with J gene TRBJ2-1; 10 positions match TRBD2. CDR1 and CDR2 from the germline V gene are LNHDA and SQIVND (reference sequence). The CDR3 consists of 16 residues. Losses at the gene ends were 6 bases for V and 3 bases for J; bases not matched to a gene: 8. The DNA of the CDR3 is TGTGCCAGTAGGACTACTAGCGGGGCCGTCTACAATGAGCAGTTCTTC. It translates to CASRTTSGAVYNEQFF.

This clone was counted once. V is TRBV14 and J is TRBJ2-1, with D possibly matching TRBD2 (6 bases). The germline V gene encodes CDR1 SGHDN and CDR2 FVKESK. This CDR3 comprises 14 residues. The V gene lost 5 bases and the J gene lost 5 bases, with 13 bases spanning the gap. CDR3 bases: TGTGCCAGCAGCAGGAGGGCCTCGAACAATGAGCAGTTCTTC. Translation: CASSRRASNNEQFF. The full variable domain, in which reference TRBV14 and TRBJ2-1 provide the parts outside the CDR3, is EAGVTQFPSHSVIEKGQTVTLRCDPISGHDNLYWYRRVMGKEIKFLLHFVKESKQDESGMPNNRFLAERTGGTYSTLKVQPAELEDSGVYFCASSRRASNNEQFFGPGTRLTVL.

CDR3 nucleotide sequence: TGTGCCAGCAGCTTCAGAGGCTCCGGGACTAGCGGCTACAATGAGCAGTTCTTC. Its protein product is CASSFRGSGTSGYNEQFF. The gene calls are TRBV7-8 and TRBJ2-1; TRBD2 agrees at 11 bases. The ends lost 3 bases at V and 3 bases at J; junction bases unmatched: 10. The CDR3 is made up of 18 amino acids. CDR1 and CDR2 (germline): SGHVS, FQNEAQ.